The TCR beta chain described here comes from a study of response to subunit inactivated influenza vaccine. This clonotype appeared a few times. Its antigen is unidentified. Study-wide findings and caveats: Authors suggested each seasonal influenza vaccination recruits few new T cells.

MiXCR was run by TCRdb on the RT-PCR reads, yielding one entry per CDR3 protein. The sample carries around 750,000 distinct CDR3 sequences, 21% recorded once. After removal of 6 bases from V and 2 bases from J, the junction contained 7 bases not matched to a gene. Germline assignment: CDR1 MNHEY and CDR2 SVGEGT. The CDR3 contains 15 residues. The source material was PBMCs from blood, sampled 4 to 6 days after vaccination. This receptor was obtained from a man between 50 and 59 years old who received an inactivated influenza vaccine. This chain links TRBV6-2 or TRBV6-3 with TRBJ1-5; 7 bases map to TRBD1. DNA for the CDR3: TGTGCCAGCAGCCCCGCCCAGGGGGGCAATCAGCCCCAGCATTTT. Translating gives CASSPAQGGNQPQHF.